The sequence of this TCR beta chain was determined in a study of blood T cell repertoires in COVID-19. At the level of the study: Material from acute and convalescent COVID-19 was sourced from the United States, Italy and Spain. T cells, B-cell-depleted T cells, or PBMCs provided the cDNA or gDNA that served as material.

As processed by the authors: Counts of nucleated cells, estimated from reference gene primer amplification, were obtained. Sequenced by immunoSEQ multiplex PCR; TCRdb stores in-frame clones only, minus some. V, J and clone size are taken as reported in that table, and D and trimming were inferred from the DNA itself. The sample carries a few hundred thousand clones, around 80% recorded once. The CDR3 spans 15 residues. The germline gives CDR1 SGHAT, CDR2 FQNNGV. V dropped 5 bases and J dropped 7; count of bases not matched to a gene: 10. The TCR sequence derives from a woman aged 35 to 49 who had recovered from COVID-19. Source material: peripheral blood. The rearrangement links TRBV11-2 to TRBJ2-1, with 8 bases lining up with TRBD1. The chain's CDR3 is CASSPTWDRSNEQFF. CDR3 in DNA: TGTGCCAGCAGCCCGACCTGGGACAGGTCGAATGAGCAGTTCTTC.